This note documents a single T cell receptor (beta chain) sequence. The antigen remains undetermined. This sample was taken from a study of T cells after posttransplantation cyclophosphamide. Treatment was busulfan-fludarabine conditioning, a marrow graft, and cyclophosphamide on days +3 and +4. Measured with immunoSEQ multiplex PCR; TCRdb has only the in-frame clones, and not every one. The table shows fewer than 6,000 clones, with approximately 2% occurring only once. Study outcomes and limitations: TRB clonality was highly associated with recipient CMV seropositivity and reactivation.

Sequenced here: PBMCs, sampled approximately 38 weeks after a stem cell transplant with posttransplant cyclophosphamide. The sequence came from a male patient aged 25-45 years who received an allogeneic stem cell transplant from a related donor, was CMV-positive, and had no GVHD. Some of these T cells may belong to the graft donor.

CDR3 amino acids: CASSLSANTYNSPLHF. The CDR3 DNA reads TGTGCCAGCAGTTTATCTGCAAACACCTATAATTCACCCCTCCACTTT. This sequence joins TRBV27 and TRBJ1-6, with no clear D. With 0 bases removed from V and 2 bases from J, the gap between germline ends came to 8 bases. The CDR3 contains 16 residues. Germline CDR1 reads MNHEY; CDR2 reads SMNVEV (reference sequence).